Detailed here is one TCR beta chain. The data were obtained in a study of cytomegalovirus exposure and HLA in healthy donors. This CDR3 has 16 amino acids. Germline assignment: CDR1 SGHRS and CDR2 YFSETQ. The V and J ends lost 2 bases and 1 base, in that order; junction bases with no gene match: 5. 60 Vbeta and 13 Jbeta primers were used in PCR. Sequencing used immunoSEQ multiplex PCR; TCRdb keeps in-frame clones, though not all of them. This sample carries roughly 190,000 clones, over 75% of them seen once, and the ten largest clones take about 3.1%. Sequenced input: PBMCs. This sequence was found in a female donor in good health and CMV-seronegative. The chain recombines TRBV5-1 with TRBJ2-5; 10 positions agree with TRBD2. This CDR3 is CASSFGSGGAQETQYF. The CDR3 nucleotides read TGCGCCAGCAGCTTTGGAAGCGGGGGGGCCCAAGAGACCCAGTACTTC.